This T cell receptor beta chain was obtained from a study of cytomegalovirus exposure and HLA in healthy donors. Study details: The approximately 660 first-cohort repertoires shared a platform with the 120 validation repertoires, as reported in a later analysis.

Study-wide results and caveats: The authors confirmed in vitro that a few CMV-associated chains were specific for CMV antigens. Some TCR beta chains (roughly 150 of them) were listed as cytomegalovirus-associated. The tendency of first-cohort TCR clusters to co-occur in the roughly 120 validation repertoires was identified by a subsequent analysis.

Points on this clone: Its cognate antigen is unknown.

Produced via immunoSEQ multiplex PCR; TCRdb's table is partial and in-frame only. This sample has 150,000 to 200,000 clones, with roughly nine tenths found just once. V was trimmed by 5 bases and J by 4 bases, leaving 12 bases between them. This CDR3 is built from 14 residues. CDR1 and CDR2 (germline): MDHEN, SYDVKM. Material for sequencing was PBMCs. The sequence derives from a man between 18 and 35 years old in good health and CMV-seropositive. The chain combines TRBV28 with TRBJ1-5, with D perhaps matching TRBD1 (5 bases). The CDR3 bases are TGTGCCAGCAGTCCCCCTGGGGGGAATCAGCCCCAGCATTTT. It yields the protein CASSPPGGNQPQHF.